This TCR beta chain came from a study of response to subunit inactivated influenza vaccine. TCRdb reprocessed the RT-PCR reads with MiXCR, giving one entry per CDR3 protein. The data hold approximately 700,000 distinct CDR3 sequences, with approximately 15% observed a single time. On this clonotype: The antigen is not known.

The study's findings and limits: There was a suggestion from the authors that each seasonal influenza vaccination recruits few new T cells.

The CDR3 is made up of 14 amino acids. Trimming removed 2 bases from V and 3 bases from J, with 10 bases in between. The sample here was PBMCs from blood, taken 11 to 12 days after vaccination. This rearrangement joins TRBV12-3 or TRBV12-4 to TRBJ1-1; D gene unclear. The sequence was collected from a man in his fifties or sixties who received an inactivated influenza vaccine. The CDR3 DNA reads TGTGCCAGCAGTTTACACCAATGGGACACTGAAGCTTTCTTT. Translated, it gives CASSLHQWDTEAFF.